This T cell receptor beta chain was profiled in a study of blood T cell repertoires in COVID-19. About the research overall: COVID-19 samples from acute and convalescent phases originated in the United States, Italy and Spain.

Seattle participants joined during active infection and were tracked over time. V gave up 5 bases and J gave up 1 base, with 14 bases separating them. CDR3 length: 16 residues. Looked up from germline, CDR1 is SGHVS and CDR2 is FQNEAQ. Per the original data handling: Amplification of reference gene primers was used by the study to estimate nucleated cell counts. Here immunoSEQ multiplex PCR was the method, and the copy in TCRdb shows in-frame clones only, minus some. The V and J calls and clone size come from that table; D and trimming were worked out from the DNA. The sample consists of tens of thousands of clones, 55% to 80% of them appearing once.

The V and J genes are TRBV7-8 and TRBJ2-2, with D perhaps matching TRBD1 (6 bases). The material sequenced was peripheral blood. The sequence derives from a woman aged 70-85 years with COVID-19, enrolled during active disease. The CDR3 DNA is TGTGCCAGCAGCCGCAGGGGTGAAGTGAACACCGGGGAGCTGTTTTTT. Residues: CASSRRGEVNTGELFF.